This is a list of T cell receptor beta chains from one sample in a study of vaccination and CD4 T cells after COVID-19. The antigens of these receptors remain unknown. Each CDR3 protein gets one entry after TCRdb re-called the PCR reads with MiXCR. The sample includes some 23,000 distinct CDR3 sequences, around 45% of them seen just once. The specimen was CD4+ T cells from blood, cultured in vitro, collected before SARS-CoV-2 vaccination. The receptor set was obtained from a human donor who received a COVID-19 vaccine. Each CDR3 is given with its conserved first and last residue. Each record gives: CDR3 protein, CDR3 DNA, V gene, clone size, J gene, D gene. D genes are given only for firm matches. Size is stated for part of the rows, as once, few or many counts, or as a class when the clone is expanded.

CDR3: CAWVAGSGWLTYNEQFF
DNA: TGTGCCTGGGTAGCGGGGAGTGGCTGGTTGACCTACAATGAGCAGTTCTTC
V: TRBV30
size: NA
J: TRBJ2-1
D: TRBD2

CDR3: CASSEGGTQGLYGYTF
DNA: TGTGCCAGCAGTGAAGGCGGGACCCAGGGGCTCTATGGCTACACCTTC
V: TRBV2
size: NA
J: TRBJ1-2
D: NA

CDR3: CSADGRDKGVYGYTF
DNA: TGCAGTGCGGACGGTCGGGACAAGGGGGTGTATGGCTACACCTTC
V: TRBV20-1
size: NA
J: TRBJ1-2
D: NA

CDR3: CASSESRGATEAFF
DNA: TGTGCCAGCAGTGAATCAAGGGGCGCCACTGAAGCTTTCTTT
V: TRBV25-1
size: NA
J: TRBJ1-1
D: NA

CDR3: CASRPEAISTDTQYF
DNA: TGTGCCAGCAGGCCCGAAGCAATTAGCACAGATACGCAGTATTTT
V: TRBV21-1
size: NA
J: TRBJ2-3
D: NA

CDR3: CASSTRDGTYEQYF
DNA: TGTGCCAGCAGTACCCGGGACGGAACCTACGAGCAGTACTTC
V: TRBV6-2/TRBV6-3
size: NA
J: TRBJ2-7
D: NA

CDR3: CAISERTQNTEAFF
DNA: TGTGCCATCAGTGAGCGGACACAGAACACTGAAGCTTTCTTT
V: TRBV10-3
size: few
J: TRBJ1-1
D: NA

CDR3: CASSKGTGYSYEQYF
DNA: TGTGCCAGCAGCAAGGGGACAGGGTATTCCTACGAGCAGTACTTC
V: TRBV7-8
size: NA
J: TRBJ2-7
D: TRBD1

CDR3: CASSHSGEITDTQYF
DNA: TGCGCCAGCAGCCATAGCGGGGAGATCACAGATACGCAGTATTTT
V: TRBV5-1
size: NA
J: TRBJ2-3
D: TRBD2

CDR3: CASSYGLAGSYEQYF
DNA: TGTGCCAGCAGTTACGGACTAGCGGGGTCCTACGAGCAGTACTTC
V: TRBV6-5
size: once
J: TRBJ2-7
D: TRBD2

CDR3: CASSPLPAGSPNTGELFF
DNA: TGTGCCAGCAGCCCTCTACCGGCGGGGAGCCCGAACACCGGGGAGCTGTTTTTT
V: TRBV7-9
size: NA
J: TRBJ2-2
D: NA

CDR3: CSAREPGPRGYTF
DNA: TGCAGTGCTAGAGAGCCAGGACCTCGCGGCTACACCTTC
V: TRBV20-1
size: NA
J: TRBJ1-2
D: NA

CDR3: CSIPSGGAPTDTQYF
DNA: TGCAGTATCCCTAGCGGGGGGGCCCCCACAGATACGCAGTATTTT
V: TRBV20-1
size: few
J: TRBJ2-3
D: TRBD2

CDR3: CASSDRGPGTNSPLHF
DNA: TGTGCCAGCAGTGATCGAGGGCCCGGGACCAATTCACCCCTCCACTTT
V: TRBV2
size: NA
J: TRBJ1-6
D: NA

CDR3: CASSLDGLGQQETQYF
DNA: TGTGCCAGCAGCTTAGACGGGTTAGGGCAGCAAGAGACCCAGTACTTC
V: TRBV7-9
size: NA
J: TRBJ2-5
D: NA

CDR3: CASSTSHDRVPSNQPQHF
DNA: TGTGCCAGTAGTACGAGCCACGACAGGGTTCCTAGCAATCAGCCCCAGCATTTT
V: TRBV19
size: NA
J: TRBJ1-5
D: TRBD1

CDR3: CASSLEPGNTEAFF
DNA: TGCGCCAGCAGCTTGGAGCCGGGGAACACTGAAGCTTTCTTT
V: TRBV5-1
size: NA
J: TRBJ1-1
D: NA

CDR3: CASSPQPDSYYGYTF
DNA: TGTGCCAGCAGTCCGCAACCAGACAGTTACTATGGCTACACCTTC
V: TRBV12-3/TRBV12-4
size: NA
J: TRBJ1-2
D: NA

CDR3: CASSIWGRNQPQHF
DNA: TGTGCCAGTAGTATATGGGGGCGGAATCAGCCCCAGCATTTT
V: TRBV19
size: NA
J: TRBJ1-5
D: NA

CDR3: CASSPLRQGEGGYTF
DNA: TGTGCCAGCAGCCCTCTAAGACAGGGTGAGGGTGGCTACACCTTC
V: TRBV2
size: NA
J: TRBJ1-2
D: TRBD1

CDR3: CAWTPGGGETQYF
DNA: TGTGCCTGGACCCCTGGGGGGGGGGAGACCCAGTACTTC
V: TRBV30
size: NA
J: TRBJ2-5
D: TRBD2

CDR3: CATARGFQETQYF
DNA: TGTGCCACCGCCAGGGGTTTCCAAGAGACCCAGTACTTC
V: TRBV6-1
size: few
J: TRBJ2-5
D: NA

CDR3: CSASWGRGAQGDTQYF
DNA: TGCAGTGCTAGTTGGGGCCGGGGGGCCCAGGGAGATACGCAGTATTTT
V: TRBV20-1
size: NA
J: TRBJ2-3
D: NA

CDR3: CASSLAPDRGNEQFF
DNA: TGTGCCAGCAGCTTAGCCCCCGACAGGGGTAATGAGCAGTTCTTC
V: TRBV6-1
size: NA
J: TRBJ2-1
D: TRBD1

CDR3: CAISEGTGNEKLFF
DNA: TGTGCCATCAGTGAGGGGACAGGGAACGAAAAACTGTTTTTT
V: TRBV10-3
size: NA
J: TRBJ1-4
D: TRBD1

CDR3: CSARVGGPSSYNEQFF
DNA: TGCAGTGCTAGAGTGGGAGGCCCTAGCTCCTACAATGAGCAGTTCTTC
V: TRBV20-1
size: few
J: TRBJ2-1
D: NA

CDR3: CASSNPDMGSSYEQYF
DNA: TGTGCCAGCAGCAACCCAGACATGGGGAGCTCCTACGAGCAGTACTTC
V: TRBV21-1
size: NA
J: TRBJ2-7
D: NA

CDR3: CASSPTGTKQPQHF
DNA: TGTGCCAGCAGTCCCACCGGGACAAAGCAGCCCCAGCATTTT
V: TRBV27
size: NA
J: TRBJ1-5
D: NA

CDR3: CASRGARTSNTEAFF
DNA: TGTGCCAGCAGGGGTGCGCGAACCTCAAACACTGAAGCTTTCTTT
V: TRBV12-3/TRBV12-4
size: NA
J: TRBJ1-1
D: NA

CDR3: CATTGGPNTGELFF
DNA: TGTGCTACAACCGGGGGTCCGAACACCGGGGAGCTGTTTTTT
V: TRBV24-1
size: NA
J: TRBJ2-2
D: NA

CDR3: CASSMNVGGQETQYF
DNA: TGTGCCAGTAGTATGAACGTTGGGGGACAAGAGACCCAGTACTTC
V: TRBV19
size: NA
J: TRBJ2-5
D: NA

CDR3: CASSGLGDYGYTF
DNA: TGTGCCAGCAGCGGGCTGGGGGACTATGGCTACACCTTC
V: TRBV25-1
size: few
J: TRBJ1-2
D: NA

CDR3: CSAQGVGNQPQHF
DNA: TGCAGTGCCCAGGGGGTGGGGAATCAGCCCCAGCATTTT
V: TRBV20-1
size: NA
J: TRBJ1-5
D: TRBD1

CDR3: CASSFRGLAGVADTQYF
DNA: TGTGCCAGCAGTTTCCGCGGACTAGCGGGGGTAGCAGATACGCAGTATTTT
V: TRBV12-3/TRBV12-4
size: NA
J: TRBJ2-3
D: TRBD2

CDR3: CATSDNLAGAVNTGELFF
DNA: TGTGCCACCAGTGACAATCTCGCCGGAGCTGTGAACACCGGGGAGCTGTTTTTT
V: TRBV24-1
size: few
J: TRBJ2-2
D: NA

CDR3: CASSDSLAGVNYEQYF
DNA: TGTGCCAGCAGTGACTCCCTAGCGGGGGTCAACTACGAGCAGTACTTC
V: TRBV6-4
size: once
J: TRBJ2-7
D: TRBD2

CDR3: CASSLFEGRSEAFF
DNA: TGTGCCAGCAGTTTATTCGAGGGGAGGTCTGAAGCTTTCTTT
V: TRBV12-3/TRBV12-4
size: medium-sized
J: TRBJ1-1
D: NA

CDR3: CASSERPSVSGALNYGYTF
DNA: TGTGCCAGCAGTGAAAGGCCCTCCGTTTCAGGGGCCCTTAACTATGGCTACACCTTC
V: TRBV6-1
size: few
J: TRBJ1-2
D: NA

CDR3: CASSEAGGRADTQYF
DNA: TGTGCCAGCAGTGAAGCGGGGGGGAGGGCAGATACGCAGTATTTT
V: TRBV6-1
size: NA
J: TRBJ2-3
D: TRBD2

CDR3: CASRLAQGDNSPLHF
DNA: TGTGCCAGCAGGTTGGCTCAGGGAGATAATTCACCCCTCCACTTT
V: TRBV6-1
size: NA
J: TRBJ1-6
D: NA